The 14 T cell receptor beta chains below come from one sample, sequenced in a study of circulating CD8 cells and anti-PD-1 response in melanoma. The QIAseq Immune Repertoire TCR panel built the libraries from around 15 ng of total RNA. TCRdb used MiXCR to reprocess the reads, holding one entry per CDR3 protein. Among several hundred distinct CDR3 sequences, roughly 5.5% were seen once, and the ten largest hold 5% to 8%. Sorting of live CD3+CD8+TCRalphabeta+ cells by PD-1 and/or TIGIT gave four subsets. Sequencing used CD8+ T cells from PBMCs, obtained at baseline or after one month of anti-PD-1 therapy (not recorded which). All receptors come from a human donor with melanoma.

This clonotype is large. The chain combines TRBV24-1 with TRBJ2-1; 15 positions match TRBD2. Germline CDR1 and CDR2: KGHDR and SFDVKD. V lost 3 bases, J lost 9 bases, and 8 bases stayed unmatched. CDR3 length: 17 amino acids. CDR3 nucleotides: TGTGCCACCAGTGATATGGGACTAGCGGGAGGTCTGGGTGAGCAGTTCTTC. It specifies CATSDMGLAGGLGEQFF.

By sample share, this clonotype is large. Here the CDR3 DNA reads TGTGCCAGTAGGGGTTTCTACAATGAGCAGTTCTTC. Translation gives CASRGFYNEQFF. V and J are TRBV19 and TRBJ2-1, with D unclear. The length of the CDR3 is 12 residues. The ends were cut back, 6 bases at V and 3 bases at J, with 6 bases in the middle. Germline values: CDR1 LNHDA, CDR2 SQIVND (reference sequence).

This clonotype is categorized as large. CDR3 sequence (DNA): TGTGCCAGCAGGCTCGGGCCACCTTTCTCCTACGAGCAGTACTTC. Translation: CASRLGPPFSYEQYF. V and J are TRBV2 and TRBJ2-7, with D hard to call. The CDR3 runs 15 residues. Germline CDR1 reads SNHLY; CDR2 reads FYNNEI. Trimming cost V 6 bases and J 0 bases, with 15 bases left between them.

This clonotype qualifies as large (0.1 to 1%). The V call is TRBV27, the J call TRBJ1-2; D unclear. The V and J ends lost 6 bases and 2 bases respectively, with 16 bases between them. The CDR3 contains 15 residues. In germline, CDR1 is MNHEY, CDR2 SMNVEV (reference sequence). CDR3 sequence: CASSPTGNVNYGYTF. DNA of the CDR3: TGTGCCAGCAGCCCGACTGGAAACGTGAACTATGGCTACACCTTC.

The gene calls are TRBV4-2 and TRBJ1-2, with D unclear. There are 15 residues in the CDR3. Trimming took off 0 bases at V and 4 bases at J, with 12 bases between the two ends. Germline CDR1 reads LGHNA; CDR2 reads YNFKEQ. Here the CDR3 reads CASSQEEFRPYGYTF. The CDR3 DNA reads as TGTGCCAGCAGCCAAGAAGAGTTCCGCCCCTATGGCTACACCTTC.

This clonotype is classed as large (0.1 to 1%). The CDR3 nucleotides read TGTGCCAGCAGCTTAGTAGGGAACCCGCACGAGCAGTACTTC. As protein: CASSLVGNPHEQYF. J is TRBJ2-7 and V is TRBV7-9; D unclear. Germline V gene sequence: CDR1 SEHNR, CDR2 FQNEAQ (reference sequence). V was cut by 1 base and J by 5 bases, with 12 bases left in between. The CDR3 consists of 14 residues. The variable domain in full, with the rest retrieved from reference TRBV7-9 and TRBJ2-7, is DTGVSQNPRHKITKRGQNVTFRCDPISEHNRLYWYRQTLGQGPEFLTYFQNEAQLEKSRLLSDRFSAERPKGSFSTLEIQRTEQGDSAMYLCASSLVGNPHEQYFGPGTRLTVT.

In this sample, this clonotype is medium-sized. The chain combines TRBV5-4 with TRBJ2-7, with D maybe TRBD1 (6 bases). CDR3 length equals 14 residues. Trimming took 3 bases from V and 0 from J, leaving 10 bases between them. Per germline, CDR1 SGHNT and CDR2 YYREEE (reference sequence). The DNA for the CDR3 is TGTGCCAGCAGCTCGGACAGTTACTCCTACGAGCAGTACTTC. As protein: CASSSDSYSYEQYF.

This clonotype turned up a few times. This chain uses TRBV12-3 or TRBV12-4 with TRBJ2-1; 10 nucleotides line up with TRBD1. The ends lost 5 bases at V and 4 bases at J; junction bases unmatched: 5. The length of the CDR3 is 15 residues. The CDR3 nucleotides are TGTGCCAGCAGTCCCGGGACAGGGGAATACAATGAGCAGTTCTTC. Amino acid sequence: CASSPGTGEYNEQFF.

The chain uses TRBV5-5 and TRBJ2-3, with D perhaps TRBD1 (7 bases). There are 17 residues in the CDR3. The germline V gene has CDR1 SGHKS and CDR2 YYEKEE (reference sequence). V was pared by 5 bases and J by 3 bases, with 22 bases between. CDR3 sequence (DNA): TGTGCCAGCAGTTCCGCAGGCATCAGGGGGGCAACAGATACGCAGTATTTT. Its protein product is CASSSAGIRGATDTQYF.

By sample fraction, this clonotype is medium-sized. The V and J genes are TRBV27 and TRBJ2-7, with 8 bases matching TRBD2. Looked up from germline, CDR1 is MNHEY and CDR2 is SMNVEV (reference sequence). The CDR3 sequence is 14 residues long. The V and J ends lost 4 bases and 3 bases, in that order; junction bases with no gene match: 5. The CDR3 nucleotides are TGTGCCAGCAGTTGGACTAGCCGAAGCTACGAGCAGTACTTC. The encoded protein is CASSWTSRSYEQYF.

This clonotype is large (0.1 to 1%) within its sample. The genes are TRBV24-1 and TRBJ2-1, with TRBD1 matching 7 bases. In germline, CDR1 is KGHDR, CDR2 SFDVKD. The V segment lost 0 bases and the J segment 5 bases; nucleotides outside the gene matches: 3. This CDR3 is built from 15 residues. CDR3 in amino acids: CATSDLGQADNEQFF. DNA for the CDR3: TGTGCCACCAGTGATTTGGGACAGGCTGACAATGAGCAGTTCTTC.

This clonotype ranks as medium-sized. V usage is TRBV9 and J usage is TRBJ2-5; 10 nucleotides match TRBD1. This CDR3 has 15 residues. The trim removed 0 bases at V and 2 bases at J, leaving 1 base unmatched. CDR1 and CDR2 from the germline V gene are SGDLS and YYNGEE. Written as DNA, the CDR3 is TGTGCCAGCAGCGTAGGGACAGGGGGTCAAGAGACCCAGTACTTC. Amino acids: CASSVGTGGQETQYF.

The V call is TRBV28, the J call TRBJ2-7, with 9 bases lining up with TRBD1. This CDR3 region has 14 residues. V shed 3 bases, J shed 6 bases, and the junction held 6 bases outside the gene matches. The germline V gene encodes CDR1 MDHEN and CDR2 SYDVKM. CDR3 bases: TGTGCCAGCAGTTTGGACAGGGGAATGGGCGAGCAGTACTTC. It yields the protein CASSLDRGMGEQYF. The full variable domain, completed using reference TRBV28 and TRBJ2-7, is DVKVTQSSRYLVKRTGEKVFLECVQDMDHENMFWYRQDPGLGLRLIYFSYDVKMKEKGDIPEGYSVSREKKERFSLILESASTNQTSMYLCASSLDRGMGEQYFGPGTRLTVT.

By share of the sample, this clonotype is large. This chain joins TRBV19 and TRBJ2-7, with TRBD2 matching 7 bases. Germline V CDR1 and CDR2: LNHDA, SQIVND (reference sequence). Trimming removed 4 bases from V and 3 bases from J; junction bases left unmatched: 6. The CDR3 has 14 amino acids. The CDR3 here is CASSSGGSFYEQYF. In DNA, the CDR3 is TGTGCCAGTAGTAGTGGCGGGAGTTTCTACGAGCAGTACTTC.